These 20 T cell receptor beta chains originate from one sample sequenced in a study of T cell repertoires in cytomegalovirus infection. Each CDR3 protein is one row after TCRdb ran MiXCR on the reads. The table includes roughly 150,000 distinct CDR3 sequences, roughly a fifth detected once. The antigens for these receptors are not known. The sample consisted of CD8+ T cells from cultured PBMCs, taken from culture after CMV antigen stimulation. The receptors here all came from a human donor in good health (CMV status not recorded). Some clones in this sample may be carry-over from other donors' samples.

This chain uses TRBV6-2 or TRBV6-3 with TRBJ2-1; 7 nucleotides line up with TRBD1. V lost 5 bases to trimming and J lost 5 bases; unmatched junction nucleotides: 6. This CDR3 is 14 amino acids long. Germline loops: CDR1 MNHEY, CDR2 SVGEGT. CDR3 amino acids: CASSHPRGNNEQFF. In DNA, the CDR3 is TGTGCCAGCAGTCACCCCAGGGGGAACAATGAGCAGTTCTTC.

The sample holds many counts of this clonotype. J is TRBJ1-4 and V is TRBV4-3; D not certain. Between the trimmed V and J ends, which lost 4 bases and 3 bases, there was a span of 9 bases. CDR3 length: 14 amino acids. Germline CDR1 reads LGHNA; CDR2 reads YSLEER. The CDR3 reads CASSPRVANEKLFF. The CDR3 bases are TGCGCCAGCAGCCCAAGGGTGGCTAATGAAAAACTGTTTTTT.

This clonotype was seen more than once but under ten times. The CDR3 here is CASSLSTPPREGYTF. The CDR3 bases are TGTGCCAGCAGCTTATCGACTCCTCCTCGAGAAGGCTACACCTTC. V and J are TRBV7-2 and TRBJ1-2; D remains unclear. V was pared by 2 bases and J by 8 bases, with 18 bases between. Germline CDR1 is SGHTA and CDR2 is FQGNSA. The CDR3 length is 15 residues.

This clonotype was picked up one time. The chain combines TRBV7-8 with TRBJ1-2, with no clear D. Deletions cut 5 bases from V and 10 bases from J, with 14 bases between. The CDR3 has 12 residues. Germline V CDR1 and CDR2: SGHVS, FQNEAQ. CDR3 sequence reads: CASSLGREAYTF. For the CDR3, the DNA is TGTGCCAGCAGCCTGGGAAGGGAGGCCTACACCTTC. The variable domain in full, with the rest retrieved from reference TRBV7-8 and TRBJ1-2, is GAGVSQSPRYKVAKRGQDVALRCDPISGHVSLFWYQQALGQGPEFLTYFQNEAQLDKSGLPSDRFFAERPEGSVSTLKIQRTQQEDSAVYLCASSLGREAYTFGSGTRLTVV.

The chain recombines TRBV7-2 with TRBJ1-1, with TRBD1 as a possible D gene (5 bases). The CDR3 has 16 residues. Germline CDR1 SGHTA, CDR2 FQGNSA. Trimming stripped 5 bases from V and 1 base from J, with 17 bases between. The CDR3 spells CASSPPSEGKNTEAFF. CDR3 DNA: TGTGCCAGCAGCCCGCCGTCGGAGGGGAAGAACACTGAAGCTTTCTTT.

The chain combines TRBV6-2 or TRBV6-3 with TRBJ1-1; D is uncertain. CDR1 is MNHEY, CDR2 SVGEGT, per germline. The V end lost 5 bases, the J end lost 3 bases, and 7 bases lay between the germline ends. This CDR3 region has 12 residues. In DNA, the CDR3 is TGTGCCAGCAGTGCCTGGGACACTGAAGCTTTCTTT. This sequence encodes CASSAWDTEAFF.

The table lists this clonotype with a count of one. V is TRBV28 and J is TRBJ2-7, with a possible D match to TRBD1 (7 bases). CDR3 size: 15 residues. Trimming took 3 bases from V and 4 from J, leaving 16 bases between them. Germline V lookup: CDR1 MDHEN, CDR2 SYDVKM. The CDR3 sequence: CASSLQGGLRYEQYF. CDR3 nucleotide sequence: TGTGCCAGCAGTTTGCAGGGGGGTTTGAGGTACGAGCAGTACTTC.

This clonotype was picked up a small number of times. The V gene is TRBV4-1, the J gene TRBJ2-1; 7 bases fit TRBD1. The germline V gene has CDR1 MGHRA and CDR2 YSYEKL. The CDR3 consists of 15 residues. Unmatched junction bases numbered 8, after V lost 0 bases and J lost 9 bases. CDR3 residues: CASSQDPEGAIEQFF. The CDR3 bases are TGCGCCAGCAGCCAAGATCCAGAGGGGGCAATTGAGCAGTTCTTC.

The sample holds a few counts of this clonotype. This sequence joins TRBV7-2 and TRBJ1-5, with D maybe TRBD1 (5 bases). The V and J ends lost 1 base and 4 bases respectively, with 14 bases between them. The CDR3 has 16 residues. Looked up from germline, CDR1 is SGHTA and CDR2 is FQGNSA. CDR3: CASSLGSGEWNQPQHF. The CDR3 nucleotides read TGTGCCAGCAGCTTAGGATCGGGGGAATGGAATCAGCCCCAGCATTTT. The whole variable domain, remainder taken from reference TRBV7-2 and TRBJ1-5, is GAGVSQSPSNKVTEKGKDVELRCDPISGHTALYWYRQSLGQGLEFLIYFQGNSAPDKSGLPSDRFSAERTGGSVSTLTIQRTQQEDSAVYLCASSLGSGEWNQPQHFGDGTRLSIL.

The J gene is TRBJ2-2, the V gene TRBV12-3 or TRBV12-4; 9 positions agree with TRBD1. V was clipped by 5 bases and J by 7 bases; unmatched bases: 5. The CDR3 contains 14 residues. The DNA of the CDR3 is TGTGCCAGCAGTCCGGGACAGGGTTACGGGGAGCTGTTTTTT. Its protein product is CASSPGQGYGELFF.

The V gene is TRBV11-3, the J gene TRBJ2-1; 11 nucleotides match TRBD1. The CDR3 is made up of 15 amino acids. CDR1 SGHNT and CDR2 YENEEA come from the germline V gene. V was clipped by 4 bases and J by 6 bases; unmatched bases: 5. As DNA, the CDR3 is TGTGCCAGCAGCTCCTCCGGGACAGGGGGCAATGAGCAGTTCTTC. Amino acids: CASSSSGTGGNEQFF.

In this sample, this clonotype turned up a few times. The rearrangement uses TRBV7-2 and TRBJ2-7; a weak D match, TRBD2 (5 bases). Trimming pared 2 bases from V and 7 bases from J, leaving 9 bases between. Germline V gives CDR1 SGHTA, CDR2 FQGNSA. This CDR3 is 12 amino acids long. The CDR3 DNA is TGTGCCAGCAGCTTATTAGGCGGGGAGCAGTACTTC. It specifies CASSLLGGEQYF.

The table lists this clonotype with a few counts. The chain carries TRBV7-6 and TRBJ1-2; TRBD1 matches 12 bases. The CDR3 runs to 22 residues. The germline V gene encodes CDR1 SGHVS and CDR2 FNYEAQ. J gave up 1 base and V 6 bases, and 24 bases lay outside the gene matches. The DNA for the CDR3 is TGTGCCAGCAGTCGTAGGATCCGGGACAGGGGGCGAATGGAGGGTCTTAACTATGGCTACACCTTC. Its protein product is CASSRRIRDRGRMEGLNYGYTF.

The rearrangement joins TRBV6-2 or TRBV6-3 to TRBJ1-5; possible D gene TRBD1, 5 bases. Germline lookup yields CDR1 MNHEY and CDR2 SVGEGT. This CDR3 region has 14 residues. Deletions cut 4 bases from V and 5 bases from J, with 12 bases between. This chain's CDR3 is CASSSGRGYQPQHF. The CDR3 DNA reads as TGTGCCAGCAGTTCTGGTAGGGGCTATCAGCCCCAGCATTTT.

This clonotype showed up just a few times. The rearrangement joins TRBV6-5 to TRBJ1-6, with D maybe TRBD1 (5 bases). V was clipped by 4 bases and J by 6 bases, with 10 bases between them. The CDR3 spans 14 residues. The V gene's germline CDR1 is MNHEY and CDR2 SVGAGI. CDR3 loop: CASSLGVGNSPLHF. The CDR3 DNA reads TGTGCCAGCAGTTTAGGGGTTGGTAATTCACCCCTCCACTTT.

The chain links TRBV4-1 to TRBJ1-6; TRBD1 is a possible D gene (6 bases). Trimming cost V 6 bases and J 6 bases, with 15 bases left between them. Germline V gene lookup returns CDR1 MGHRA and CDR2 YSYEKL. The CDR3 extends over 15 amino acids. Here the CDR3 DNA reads TGCGCCAGCAGATTAAAGGGGGTAACTAATTCACCCCTCCACTTT. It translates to CASRLKGVTNSPLHF.

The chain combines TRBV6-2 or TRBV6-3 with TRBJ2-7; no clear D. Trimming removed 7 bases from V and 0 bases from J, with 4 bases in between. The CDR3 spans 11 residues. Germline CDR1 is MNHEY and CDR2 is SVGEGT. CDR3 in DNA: TGTGCCAGCACCGACTCCTACGAGCAGTACTTC. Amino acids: CASTDSYEQYF.

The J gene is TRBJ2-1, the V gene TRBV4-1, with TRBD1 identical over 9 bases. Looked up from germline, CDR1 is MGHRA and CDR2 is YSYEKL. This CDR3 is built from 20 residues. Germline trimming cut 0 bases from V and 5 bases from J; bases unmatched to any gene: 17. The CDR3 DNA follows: TGCGCCAGCAGCCAAGATACGGGCGGACAGGGGAGTCTTTTGGACAATGAGCAGTTCTTC. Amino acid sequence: CASSQDTGGQGSLLDNEQFF.

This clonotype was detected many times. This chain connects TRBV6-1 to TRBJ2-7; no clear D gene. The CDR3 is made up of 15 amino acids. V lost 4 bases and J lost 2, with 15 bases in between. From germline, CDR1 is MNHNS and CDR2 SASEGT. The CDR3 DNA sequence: TGTGCCAGCAGTGGACGCGCAGGTGGGGCCTACGAGCAGTACTTC. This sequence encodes CASSGRAGGAYEQYF.

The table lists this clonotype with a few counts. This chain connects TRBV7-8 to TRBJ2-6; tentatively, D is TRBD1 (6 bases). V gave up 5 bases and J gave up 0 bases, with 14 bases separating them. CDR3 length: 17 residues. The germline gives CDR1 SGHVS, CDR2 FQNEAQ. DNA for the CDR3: TGTGCCAGCAGCCCGACAGGACCCTTCTCTGGGGCCAACGTCCTGACTTTC. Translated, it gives CASSPTGPFSGANVLTF.